The 26 T cell receptor beta chains listed next were all sequenced from one sample in a study of shared clonotypes between healthy human individuals. Naive CD8 cells, CD45RO-negative and positively selected for CCR7, excluded terminally differentiated effector memory CD45RA+ cells. Sequencing used immunoSEQ multiplex PCR; TCRdb keeps in-frame clones, though not all of them. The data show over 2 million clones, over 85% seen once. Sequenced: naive CD8+ T cells sorted from blood. These receptors all stem from a man aged 18 to 29 in good health.

The rearrangement links TRBV19 to TRBJ1-1, with TRBD1 as a possible D gene (6 bases). V was trimmed by 10 bases and J by 4 bases, leaving 10 bases between them. Germline CDR1 is LNHDA and CDR2 is SQIVND (reference sequence). The CDR3 covers 11 residues. The CDR3 is CAIRGGTEAFF. The CDR3 DNA reads TGTGCCATCAGGGGCGGCACTGAAGCTTTCTTT.

This clone was seen just once. The V gene is TRBV9, the J gene TRBJ2-5, with D possibly being TRBD1 (5 bases). V was cut by 3 bases and J by 1 base, with 13 bases left in between. From germline, CDR1 is SGDLS and CDR2 YYNGEE. The CDR3 is made up of 15 amino acids. CDR3 nucleotides: TGTGCCAGCAGCGGTAGTGGGGCCCCCCAAGAGACCCAGTACTTC. Its protein is CASSGSGAPQETQYF.

In regard to this clone: The sample has other DNA sequences that encode this CDR3 too. V and J are TRBV9 and TRBJ1-1; tentatively, D is TRBD1 (5 bases). Germline V gives CDR1 SGDLS, CDR2 YYNGEE. The CDR3 extends over 13 amino acids. The V end was cut by 2 bases, the J end by 4 bases, with 9 bases between. The DNA for the CDR3 is TGTGCCAGCAGCGTTTCCGGGGGCACTGAAGCTTTCTTT. Protein sequence: CASSVSGGTEAFF.

The chain links TRBV15 to TRBJ1-1, with D possibly being TRBD1 (5 bases). Germline V gene lookup returns CDR1 LNHNV and CDR2 YYDKDF (reference sequence). This CDR3 contains 13 residues. Trimming shortened V by 2 bases and J by 6 bases, and 10 bases separated the two germline ends. CDR3 bases: TGTGCCACCAGCAGACAGGGATGGTCTGAAGCTTTCTTT. It is translated as CATSRQGWSEAFF.

J is TRBJ1-3 and V is TRBV19; D is unresolved. The CDR3 length is 15 residues. CDR1 and CDR2 from the germline V gene are LNHDA and SQIVND (reference sequence). Trimming shortened V by 3 bases and J by 2 bases, and 11 bases separated the two germline ends. DNA for the CDR3: TGTGCCAGTAGTATCTGGGGAATCGCTGGAAACACCATATATTTT. It translates to CASSIWGIAGNTIYF.

This chain connects TRBV5-4 to TRBJ2-7; 9 bases map to TRBD1. The CDR3 extends over 15 amino acids. CDR1 is SGHNT, CDR2 YYREEE, per germline (reference sequence). After removal of 4 bases from V and 4 bases from J, the junction contained 9 bases not matched to a gene. This chain's CDR3 is CASSVSGQGLYEQYF. For the CDR3, the DNA is TGTGCCAGCAGCGTCTCGGGACAGGGACTTTACGAGCAGTACTTC.

The chain carries TRBV7-9 and TRBJ2-3, with 8 bases identical to TRBD2. Per germline, CDR1 SEHNR and CDR2 FQNEAQ (reference sequence). The CDR3 consists of 16 residues. After removal of 8 bases from V and 2 bases from J, the junction contained 12 bases not matched to a gene. The CDR3 sequence is CASRAEASGYTDTQYF. The CDR3 DNA follows: TGTGCCAGCCGGGCGGAAGCTAGCGGGTACACAGATACGCAGTATTTT.

This clone was observed a single time. The CDR3 nucleotides are TGTGCCAGCTCACCATCAGCGGGAGTTCCAGATACGCAGTATTTT. Amino acids: CASSPSAGVPDTQYF. The chain recombines TRBV18 with TRBJ2-3; 8 bases agree with TRBD2. The V gene's germline CDR1 is KGHSH and CDR2 LQKENI. V lost 2 bases, J lost 4 bases, and 5 bases stayed unmatched. This CDR3 region has 15 residues. The full variable domain, rest sourced from reference TRBV18 and TRBJ2-3, is NAGVMQNPRHLVRRRGQEARLRCSPMKGHSHVYWYRQLPEEGLKFMVYLQKENIIDESGMPKERFSAEFPKEGPSILRIQQVVRGDSAAYFCASSPSAGVPDTQYFGPGTRLTVL.

The chain employs TRBV27 and TRBJ2-1; D is undetermined. CDR3 length: 15 residues. Germline V gives CDR1 MNHEY, CDR2 SMNVEV (reference sequence). Trimming took 0 bases from V and 3 from J, leaving 9 bases between them. Here the CDR3 reads CASSLSRTVYNEQFF. For the CDR3, the DNA is TGTGCCAGCAGTTTATCGAGAACGGTCTACAATGAGCAGTTCTTC.

The chain employs TRBV7-9 and TRBJ1-1; the D gene is possibly TRBD1 (5 bases). V was clipped by 1 base and J by 3 bases, with 12 bases between them. The CDR3 has 15 residues. The germline V gene has CDR1 SEHNR and CDR2 FQNEAQ (reference sequence). The CDR3 region is CASSLGLQVDTEAFF. In DNA, the CDR3 is TGTGCCAGCAGCTTAGGGTTACAGGTGGACACTGAAGCTTTCTTT.

This clone showed up just once. The V gene is TRBV9, the J gene TRBJ2-5; maybe TRBD1 (6 bases). Trimming took off 3 bases at V and 5 bases at J, with 20 bases between the two ends. Per germline, CDR1 SGDLS and CDR2 YYNGEE. The CDR3 is 16 residues long. The CDR3 DNA reads TGTGCCAGCAGCGCCCAGTCGGACAGACCCATTGAGACCCAGTACTTC. Its protein product is CASSAQSDRPIETQYF.

This clone showed up just once. The chain links TRBV27 to TRBJ2-2, with 7 positions matching TRBD1. Trimming removed 1 base from V and 0 bases from J; junction bases left unmatched: 2. Germline CDR1 reads MNHEY; CDR2 reads SMNVEV (reference sequence). The CDR3 spans 16 residues. For the CDR3, the DNA is TGTGCCAGCAGTTTATTTGGGACAGCGAACACCGGGGAGCTGTTTTTT. It is translated as CASSLFGTANTGELFF.

This clone appeared a single time. The chain recombines TRBV28 with TRBJ2-2, with D possibly TRBD1 on 6 matching bases. In germline, CDR1 is MDHEN, CDR2 SYDVKM. V was shortened by 6 bases and J by 1 base, with 12 bases between the two germline ends. This CDR3 is built from 15 residues. CDR3: CASRPRDKNTGELFF. The CDR3 region has the DNA TGTGCCAGCAGGCCCCGGGACAAGAACACCGGGGAGCTGTTTTTT.

The rearrangement uses TRBV27 and TRBJ2-7; tentatively, D is TRBD1 or TRBD2 (5 bases each). The CDR3 loop spans 14 amino acids. V lost 1 base to trimming and J lost 5 bases, with 12 bases between them. The germline V gene encodes CDR1 MNHEY and CDR2 SMNVEV (reference sequence). The CDR3 bases are TGTGCCAGCAGTTTATGGGACCAAAAGGACGAGCAGTACTTC. Translation gives CASSLWDQKDEQYF.

This chain links TRBV7-9 with TRBJ1-4; D gene uncertain. V shed 4 bases and J shed 2 bases, with 11 bases lying between them. CDR3 length equals 15 residues. CDR1 is SEHNR and CDR2 is FQNEAQ in the germline V gene (reference sequence). CDR3 residues: CASSSPWGTNEKLFF. DNA of the CDR3: TGTGCCAGCAGCTCCCCTTGGGGTACTAATGAAAAACTGTTTTTT.

The gene calls are TRBV30 and TRBJ2-7; TRBD1 is a possible D gene (5 bases). Trimming removed 0 bases at V and 2 bases at J, with 14 bases between. Germline lookup yields CDR1 GTSNPN and CDR2 SVGIG (reference sequence). This CDR3 has 15 residues. CDR3 sequence (DNA): TGTGCCTGGAGTGTACTATTGGGGCTTCCCTACGAGCAGTACTTC. Translation: CAWSVLLGLPYEQYF.

The chain combines TRBV28 with TRBJ2-1; D might be TRBD2 (6 bases). Deletions cut 8 bases from V and 1 base from J, with 21 bases between. CDR3 length equals 17 residues. Germline CDR1 and CDR2: MDHEN and SYDVKM. The CDR3: CASRGSGFSDSYNEQFF. CDR3 nucleotides: TGTGCCAGCCGGGGTAGCGGCTTTTCTGATTCCTACAATGAGCAGTTCTTC.

The chain employs TRBV4-3 and TRBJ1-2; maybe TRBD1 (6 bases). The CDR3 has 14 residues. CDR1 and CDR2 (germline): LGHNA, YSLEER. Deletions cut 1 base from V and 4 bases from J, with 10 bases between. The CDR3, as DNA: TGCGCCAGCAGCCAAGTCGGGACAATCTATGGCTACACCTTC. As protein: CASSQVGTIYGYTF.

The chain is built from TRBV4-1 and TRBJ1-6, with TRBD1 as a possible D gene (5 bases). With 3 bases removed from V and 1 base from J, the gap between germline ends came to 13 bases. Germline assignment: CDR1 MGHRA and CDR2 YSYEKL. The CDR3 is 17 amino acids. The CDR3 protein is CASSQVGDTSYNSPLHF. The CDR3 DNA reads TGCGCCAGCAGCCAGGTAGGGGATACATCCTATAATTCACCCCTCCACTTT.

The chain combines TRBV7-9 with TRBJ2-1; D is unresolved. V lost 2 bases and J 0 bases, leaving 14 bases between the germline ends. The CDR3 spans 17 residues. CDR1 is SEHNR, CDR2 FQNEAQ, per germline (reference sequence). The CDR3 is CASSLRGDSSSYNEQFF. CDR3 DNA sequence: TGTGCCAGCAGCTTAAGAGGAGACTCGAGCTCCTACAATGAGCAGTTCTTC.

As regards this clone: This sample includes further DNA sequences coding for the same CDR3. The V and J genes are TRBV5-6 and TRBJ2-7; the D gene is possibly TRBD2 (5 bases). Trimming pared 5 bases from V and 0 bases from J, leaving 12 bases between. This CDR3 spans 14 amino acids. Germline CDR1 reads SGHDT; CDR2 reads YYEEEE. The CDR3 nucleotides read TGTGCCAGCAGTCCGAGCGGAACCTCCTACGAGCAGTACTTC. Its protein is CASSPSGTSYEQYF.

The genes are TRBV9 and TRBJ2-5, with 9 bases aligning to TRBD1. Germline CDR1 and CDR2: SGDLS and YYNGEE. The length of the CDR3 is 14 residues. The ends lost 4 bases at V and 5 bases at J; junction bases unmatched: 6. The DNA of the CDR3 is TGTGCCAGCAGCCCCGGACAGGGGACGGAGACCCAGTACTTC. Protein sequence: CASSPGQGTETQYF.

With regard to this clone: An end of the junction differs from the germline gene, which may be a read error. The chain couples TRBV2 to TRBJ2-7; 7 bases match TRBD1. The CDR3 length is 15 residues. Germline V CDR1 and CDR2: SNHLY, FYNNEI. The CDR3 DNA reads TGTGCCAGCAGAGAAGGGACAGATGACTCCTACGAGCAGTACTTC. Its protein product is CASREGTDDSYEQYF.

The chain links TRBV27 to TRBJ1-1, with unresolved D. In germline, CDR1 is MNHEY, CDR2 SMNVEV (reference sequence). V dropped 4 bases and J dropped 8 bases, with 20 bases sitting between them. The CDR3 sequence is 15 residues long. The CDR3 region is CASSSRHSGVREAFF. DNA for the CDR3: TGTGCCAGCAGTTCCCGACACAGTGGTGTTCGGGAAGCTTTCTTT.

This clone was seen once. The chain has TRBV2 and TRBJ2-1; no clear D. Germline V CDR1 and CDR2: SNHLY, FYNNEI. The CDR3 loop spans 12 amino acids. With 7 bases removed from V and 8 bases from J, the gap between germline ends came to 12 bases. The CDR3 protein is CASNLLSDEQFF. In DNA, the CDR3 is TGTGCCAGCAATCTGCTCAGCGATGAGCAGTTCTTC.

The V and J genes are TRBV6-5 and TRBJ2-7; no definite D call. The CDR3 totals 14 residues. The ends were cut back, 0 bases at V and 2 bases at J, with 8 bases in the middle. The germline CDR1 and CDR2 sequences are MNHEY and SVGAGI. As DNA, the CDR3 is TGTGCCAGCAGTTACTCGCAGGTGGCCTACGAGCAGTACTTC. It specifies CASSYSQVAYEQYF.